This is a list of T cell receptor beta chains from one sample in a study of shared clonotypes between healthy human individuals. Some clones are missing from TCRdb's copy, which holds only in-frame ones; the method was immunoSEQ multiplex PCR. Of hundreds of thousands of clones in the sample, about 76% were seen once. The sequenced material came from PBMCs. These receptors all come from a middle-aged woman in good health. Some clones in this sample may be carry-over from other donors' samples. Both conserved end residues are part of each CDR3. Each record gives: D gene, V gene, J gene, clone size, CDR3 protein, CDR3 DNA. D genes are given only for firm matches. Size tells how often a clone was seen (once, few, many) or the class of an expanded clone, and some rows leave it out.

-	TRBV9	TRBJ1-5	-	CASSATPGQWPQHF	TGTGCCAGCAGCGCCACCCCCGGCCAGTGGCCCCAGCATTTT
-	TRBV7-2	TRBJ2-7	-	CASSLARYEQYF	TGTGCCAGCAGCCTGGCCAGGTACGAGCAGTACTTC
-	TRBV15	TRBJ2-3	-	CATSEMLATTDTQYF	TGTGCCACCAGCGAGATGTTGGCCACTACAGATACGCAGTATTTT
TRBD2	TRBV5-6	TRBJ2-3	-	CASSYSSGTLGLQDTQYF	TGTGCCAGCAGCTACTCTAGCGGGACCCTGGGATTGCAAGATACGCAGTATTTT
TRBD2	TRBV11-3	TRBJ2-5	-	CASSYGSGAYQETQYF	TGTGCCAGCAGCTATGGTAGCGGGGCGTACCAAGAGACCCAGTACTTC
-	TRBV2	TRBJ2-7	-	CASSEAYEQYF	TGTGCCAGCAGTGAAGCTTACGAGCAGTACTTC
-	TRBV14	TRBJ2-7	once	CASSQDLGYEQYF	TGTGCCAGCAGCCAAGATTTGGGCTACGAGCAGTACTTC
TRBD2	TRBV5-4	TRBJ2-7	-	CASSPGGRSPYEQYF	TGTGCCAGCAGCCCGGGGGGGCGTTCCCCCTACGAGCAGTACTTC
-	TRBV7-2	TRBJ2-7	-	CASSQKWERTYEQYF	TGTGCCAGCAGCCAGAAGTGGGAGAGGACCTACGAGCAGTACTTC
-	TRBV9	TRBJ2-1	few	CASSGRYEQFF	TGTGCCAGCAGCGGACGCTATGAGCAGTTCTTC
TRBD1	TRBV4-1	TRBJ1-4	-	CASSQDPPGGWEKLFF	TGCGCCAGCAGCCAAGATCCGCCAGGGGGTTGGGAAAAACTGTTTTTT
-	TRBV4-2	TRBJ2-1	-	CASSQGTIGEQFF	TGTGCCAGCAGCCAAGGGACTATAGGTGAGCAGTTCTTC
-	TRBV6-1	TRBJ2-1	-	CASSFANPSYNEQFF	TGTGCCAGCAGTTTTGCTAACCCCTCCTACAATGAGCAGTTCTTC
-	TRBV9	TRBJ2-2	-	CASSVEVYTGELFF	TGTGCCAGCAGCGTAGAGGTATACACCGGGGAGCTGTTTTTT
-	TRBV5-1	TRBJ2-2	-	CASSIQGSAGELFF	TGCGCCAGCAGTATACAGGGATCGGCCGGGGAGCTGTTTTTT
-	TRBV28	TRBJ1-6	few	CASSLQGRGSPLHF	TGTGCCAGCAGTTTACAAGGACGCGGTTCACCCCTCCACTTT
TRBD2	TRBV5-1	TRBJ2-5	-	CASSAGLAGRETQYF	TGCGCCAGCAGCGCCGGACTAGCGGGAAGAGAGACCCAGTACTTC
TRBD2	TRBV6-6	TRBJ2-7	few	CASAQVAGGSYEQYF	TGTGCCAGCGCGCAGGTAGCGGGAGGCTCCTACGAGCAGTACTTC
-	TRBV2	TRBJ1-1	-	CASSRTENTEAFF	TGTGCCAGCAGTCGAACAGAGAACACTGAAGCTTTCTTT
TRBD2	TRBV18	TRBJ2-3	once	CASSQRLATTDTQYF	TGTGCCAGCTCCCAACGACTAGCGACCACAGATACGCAGTATTTT
-	TRBV6-1	TRBJ1-5	-	CASSEALVPFLNQPQHF	TGTGCCAGCAGTGAAGCGCTTGTCCCGTTCCTCAATCAGCCCCAGCATTTT
-	TRBV6-5	TRBJ1-5	-	CASSWGAARSNQPQHF	TGTGCCAGCAGTTGGGGGGCAGCCCGTAGCAATCAGCCCCAGCATTTT
-	TRBV27	TRBJ2-3	few	CASSSRDASTDTQYF	TGTGCCAGCAGTTCCCGGGACGCCAGCACAGATACGCAGTATTTT
-	TRBV18	TRBJ1-1	-	CASSDDSRVEAFF	TGTGCCAGCTCAGATGACTCGAGGGTGGAAGCTTTCTTT
-	TRBV10-2	TRBJ2-5	-	CASSDPPNPETQYF	TGCGCCAGCAGTGATCCCCCGAACCCAGAGACCCAGTACTTC
-	TRBV7-2	TRBJ1-5	once	CASSLEVPGVSSNQPQHF	TGTGCCAGCAGCTTGGAAGTCCCAGGGGTTAGTAGCAATCAGCCCCAGCATTTT
TRBD2	TRBV7-2	TRBJ2-1	few	CASSWRGLGRYNEQFF	TGTGCCAGCAGCTGGCGGGGACTAGGTCGGTACAATGAGCAGTTCTTC
-	TRBV7-2	TRBJ1-2	-	CASSAYRQANYGYTF	TGTGCCAGCAGCGCCTACAGACAGGCAAACTATGGCTACACCTTC
TRBD1	TRBV4-1	TRBJ1-3	-	CASSRQGSGNTIYF	TGCGCCAGCAGTCGACAGGGCTCTGGAAACACCATATATTTT
-	TRBV29-1	TRBJ2-6	-	CSVSGDPSNSGANVLTF	TGCAGCGTCTCGGGAGATCCCTCCAACTCTGGGGCCAACGTCCTGACTTTC
-	TRBV25-1	TRBJ2-1	once	CASSEWSRGNNEQFF	TGTGCCAGCAGTGAATGGAGTCGAGGTAACAATGAGCAGTTCTTC
-	TRBV29-1	TRBJ1-1	few	CSVDKEGIGITEAFF	TGCAGCGTTGATAAAGAAGGGATTGGGATCACTGAAGCTTTCTTT
-	TRBV7-8	TRBJ1-1	-	CASSPGLTEAFF	TGTGCCAGCAGCCCTGGGTTAACTGAAGCTTTCTTT
TRBD2	TRBV5-4	TRBJ2-1	-	CASSASGTSGKGNYNEQFF	TGTGCCAGCAGCGCATCCGGGACTAGCGGGAAGGGGAACTACAATGAGCAGTTCTTC
TRBD1	TRBV18	TRBJ2-2	once	CASSPRTGKRTGELFF	TGTGCCAGCTCACCCCGGACAGGGAAGCGGACCGGGGAGCTGTTTTTT
-	TRBV6-5	TRBJ1-4	-	CATSQGVANEKLFF	TGTGCCACGTCCCAGGGAGTCGCTAATGAAAAACTGTTTTTT
TRBD2	TRBV13	TRBJ2-7	once	CASSPRLAGELEQYF	TGTGCCAGCAGCCCCCGACTAGCGGGAGAACTCGAGCAGTACTTC
TRBD1	TRBV7-2	TRBJ2-5	-	CASSSSRGLQETQYF	TGTGCCAGCAGCTCCTCCAGGGGGCTTCAGGAGACCCAGTACTTC
-	TRBV19	TRBJ2-2	-	CASSVGGNTGELFF	TGTGCCAGTAGTGTTGGGGGGAACACCGGGGAGCTGTTTTTT
TRBD2	TRBV6-1	TRBJ2-3	-	CASSDSGDTDTQYF	TGTGCCAGCAGTGACAGCGGGGACACAGATACGCAGTATTTT
-	TRBV9	TRBJ2-1	-	CASSVASIMSYNEQFF	TGTGCCAGCAGCGTAGCCTCAATAATGTCCTACAATGAGCAGTTCTTC
-	TRBV7-9	TRBJ2-3	-	CASSLAGAFTDTQYF	TGTGCCAGCAGCTTAGCGGGAGCTTTCACAGATACGCAGTATTTT
-	TRBV28	TRBJ2-7	-	CASTQTEGLRSYEQYF	TGTGCCAGCACCCAGACGGAGGGACTTCGGAGCTACGAGCAGTACTTC